This entry lists 28 T cell receptor beta chains sequenced from one sample in a study of vaccination and CD4 T cells after COVID-19. The treatment: roughly 11-day PBMC culture with coronavirus spike peptide pools or control peptides (ViraFEST assay). With the Oncomine TCR Beta short-read assay, DNA from cultured CD4+ T cells was sequenced. Using its own MiXCR run on the PCR reads, TCRdb lists one record per CDR3 protein. The sample has about 17,000 distinct CDR3 sequences, 45% to 65% seen once. No antigen has been identified for these receptors. The sample was CD4+ T cells from blood, cultured in vitro. The receptor source for this set is a human donor who had recovered from COVID-19.

The CDR3 protein is CASSLVAGDPYGYTF. In DNA, the CDR3 is TGTGCCAGCAGTTTAGTGGCAGGGGACCCCTATGGCTACACCTTC. The chain recombines TRBV28 with TRBJ1-2; possible D gene TRBD1, 6 bases. The V end lost 2 bases, the J end lost 4 bases, and 14 bases lay between the germline ends. The CDR3 is 15 residues long. Germline loops: CDR1 MDHEN, CDR2 SYDVKM.

This clonotype was detected a few times. The chain is built from TRBV2 and TRBJ2-5; D may be TRBD1 (6 bases). Between the trimmed V and J ends, which lost 3 bases and 3 bases, there was a span of 8 bases. The CDR3 loop spans 13 amino acids. Per the germline V gene, CDR1 is SNHLY and CDR2 is FYNNEI. This CDR3 reads CASSENREETQYF. The CDR3 coding sequence is TGTGCCAGCAGTGAGAACAGGGAAGAGACCCAGTACTTC.

This clonotype was detected a few times. This chain joins TRBV21-1 and TRBJ2-3; the DNA was not compared with TRBD1, the D call given in the table. TRBV21-1 is deemed a pseudogene. The CDR3 has 16 amino acids. The CDR3 DNA is TGTGCCAGCAGCCCCCGGGGTGGAGGGTTCTCAGATACGCAGTATTTT. Translated: CASSPRGGGFSDTQYF.

This chain joins TRBV27 and TRBJ2-6; D is undetermined. CDR3 size: 15 residues. The germline V gene has CDR1 MNHEY and CDR2 SMNVEV (reference sequence). V was clipped by 5 bases and J by 0 bases, with 8 bases between them. CDR3 nucleotides: TGTGCCAGCAGTGCCTACTACTCTGGGGCCAACGTCCTGACTTTC. This gives the protein CASSAYYSGANVLTF. Full variable domain (outside the CDR3, taken from reference TRBV27 and TRBJ2-6): EAQVTQNPRYLITVTGKKLTVTCSQNMNHEYMSWYRQDPGLGLRQIYYSMNVEVTDKGDVPEGYKVSRKEKRNFPLILESPSPNQTSLYFCASSAYYSGANVLTFGAGSRLTVL.

This clonotype came up once. The rearrangement uses TRBV5-8 and TRBJ1-1; D is ambiguous. The V end lost 6 bases, the J end lost 3 bases, and 12 bases lay between the germline ends. CDR1 SGHTS and CDR2 YDEGEE come from the germline V gene. This CDR3 comprises 13 residues. In nucleotides, the CDR3 is TGTGCCAGCAAAGAACGGGGATACACTGAAGCTTTCTTT. Its translation: CASKERGYTEAFF.

The chain links TRBV7-2 to TRBJ2-3; TRBD1 agrees at 8 bases. The CDR3 totals 16 residues. V was pared by 2 bases and J by 4 bases, with 8 bases of the junction left unmatched. Germline V gene lookup returns CDR1 SGHTA and CDR2 FQGNSA. This CDR3 reads CASSLKTGGWADTQYF. CDR3 nucleotide sequence: TGTGCCAGCAGCTTAAAAACAGGGGGGTGGGCAGATACGCAGTATTTT.

The chain joins TRBV6-1 to TRBJ2-7, with 7 bases lining up with TRBD1. V was pared by 6 bases and J by 9 bases, with 8 bases of the junction left unmatched. The CDR3 runs to 12 residues. Per the germline V gene, CDR1 is MNHNS and CDR2 is SASEGT. The chain's CDR3 is CASSPGDRRQYF. The CDR3 bases are TGTGCCAGCAGCCCCGGGGACAGACGGCAGTACTTC.

V gene TRBV2 combines with J gene TRBJ2-6; D gene uncertain. Trimming took off 7 bases at V and 0 bases at J, with 13 bases between the two ends. The CDR3 is 16 amino acids. CDR1 is SNHLY and CDR2 is FYNNEI in the germline V gene. Written as DNA, the CDR3 is TGTGCCAGCATCAGGAATTCTGGCTCTGGGGCCAACGTCCTGACTTTC. It encodes CASIRNSGSGANVLTF. Filled out from reference TRBV2 and TRBJ2-6, the complete variable domain reads EPEVTQTPSHQVTQMGQEVILRCVPISNHLYFYWYRQILGQKVEFLVSFYNNEISEKSEIFDDQFSVERPDGSNFTLKIRSTKLEDSAMYFCASIRNSGSGANVLTFGAGSRLTVL.

In its sample, this clonotype ranks as medium-sized. V gene TRBV15 combines with J gene TRBJ1-1, with D maybe TRBD1 (6 bases). The length of the CDR3 is 16 residues. V shed 1 base and J shed 0 bases, with 12 bases lying between them. Germline lookup yields CDR1 LNHNV and CDR2 YYDKDF (reference sequence). CDR3 nucleotide sequence: TGTGCCACCAGCAGAGGATGGGGGGCCATGAACACTGAAGCTTTCTTT. Translating gives CATSRGWGAMNTEAFF.

The chain has TRBV6-2 or TRBV6-3 and TRBJ2-1; 8 nucleotides line up with TRBD2. V lost 2 bases and J lost 4; bases outside the gene matches: 7. The CDR3 runs 16 residues. Germline CDR1 is MNHEY and CDR2 is SVGEGT. The CDR3 DNA reads TGTGCCAGCAGTTACAGGGCGGGAGGTGGTTACAATGAGCAGTTCTTC. Protein sequence: CASSYRAGGGYNEQFF.

The chain has TRBV20-1 and TRBJ2-7; TRBD2 matches at 13 bases. The CDR3 length is 17 residues. The J segment lost 2 bases and the V segment lost 6 bases, leaving 13 bases of the junction unmatched. The germline gives CDR1 DFQATT, CDR2 SNEGSKA (reference sequence). For the CDR3, the DNA is TGCAGTGCCTTGGGGGGACTAGCGGGAAAAGATCCCTACGAGCAGTACTTC. It is translated as CSALGGLAGKDPYEQYF.

In this sample, this clonotype turned up once. CDR3 coding DNA: TGCGCCAGCAGCTTGGTCCGCCTTAGCGGCATTCAGTACTTC. This encodes CASSLVRLSGIQYF. This chain connects TRBV5-1 to TRBJ2-4; a possible D gene is TRBD2 (6 bases). CDR1 is SGHRS and CDR2 is YFSETQ in the germline V gene. CDR3 length equals 14 residues. V lost 0 bases, J lost 9 bases, and 13 bases lay in between.

The chain couples TRBV15 to TRBJ1-2; weak D call: TRBD1 (6 bases). Trimming removed 0 bases at V and 5 bases at J, with 13 bases between. CDR3 size: 15 residues. Germline CDR1 and CDR2: LNHNV and YYDKDF (reference sequence). CDR3 in DNA: TGTGCCACCAGCAGAGATGCTGGCAGGGGATATGGCTACACCTTC. Its translation is CATSRDAGRGYGYTF.

The rearrangement uses TRBV7-2 and TRBJ1-1; D might be TRBD1 (6 bases). V lost 10 bases and J lost 0, with 18 bases in between. Germline lookup yields CDR1 SGHTA and CDR2 FQGNSA. The CDR3 has 15 amino acids. The CDR3 DNA reads TGTGCCACATCTAAGGGGGGGTTCTTGAACACTGAAGCTTTCTTT. It specifies CATSKGGFLNTEAFF.

DNA of the CDR3: TGTGCCAGCAGCCCACAGGGGGGGGACACTGAAGCTTTCTTT. Its translation: CASSPQGGDTEAFF. The rearrangement links TRBV5-4 to TRBJ1-1; TRBD1 matches at 8 bases. CDR3 length equals 14 residues. CDR1 is SGHNT, CDR2 YYREEE, per germline (reference sequence). V trimming: 4 bases; J trimming: 3 bases; junction bases outside the gene matches: 5.

The rearrangement joins TRBV2 to TRBJ2-7; D remains ambiguous. Germline V gene lookup returns CDR1 SNHLY and CDR2 FYNNEI. Trimming removed 2 bases at V and 7 bases at J, with 15 bases between. The CDR3 is 14 residues long. The CDR3 nucleotides read TGTGCCAGCAGTGAATCTCCAGACCTCCTTGAGCAGTACTTC. This gives the protein CASSESPDLLEQYF.

V gene TRBV18 combines with J gene TRBJ2-5, with 9 nucleotides matching TRBD1. The V segment lost 3 bases and the J segment 5 bases; nucleotides outside the gene matches: 7. CDR1 KGHSH and CDR2 LQKENI come from the germline V gene. CDR3 length equals 15 residues. The CDR3 loop reads CASSPTGGGLETQYF. CDR3 nucleotides: TGTGCCAGCTCACCTACAGGGGGCGGATTGGAGACCCAGTACTTC.

The chain employs TRBV4-2 and TRBJ2-1; no firm D call. This CDR3 spans 14 amino acids. V was cut by 0 bases and J by 9 bases, with 12 bases left in between. CDR1 is LGHNA, CDR2 YNFKEQ, per germline. This CDR3 reads CASSQDRVSGEQFF. The CDR3 region has the DNA TGTGCCAGCAGCCAAGATCGGGTCTCGGGTGAGCAGTTCTTC.

The chain couples TRBV24-1 to TRBJ2-5, with D perhaps matching TRBD1 (5 bases). Germline CDR1 and CDR2: KGHDR and SFDVKD. This CDR3 is built from 13 residues. Trimming removed 9 bases from V and 1 base from J, with 11 bases in between. The CDR3 coding sequence is TGTGCCACCCGAGACAGCCGCCAAGAGACCCAGTACTTC. As protein: CATRDSRQETQYF.

The chain recombines TRBV5-4 with TRBJ1-6; 8 bases match TRBD1. This CDR3 spans 19 amino acids. The germline CDR1 and CDR2 sequences are SGHNT and YYREEE (reference sequence). V shed 0 bases, J shed 0 bases, and the junction held 8 bases outside the gene matches. The CDR3 loop reads CASSLARDRQSSYNSPLHF. CDR3 DNA sequence: TGTGCCAGCAGCTTGGCTCGGGACAGGCAGAGCTCCTATAATTCACCCCTCCACTTT.

This chain connects TRBV7-8 to TRBJ1-6; 7 nucleotides line up with TRBD1. The CDR3 is made up of 15 amino acids. In germline, CDR1 is SGHVS, CDR2 FQNEAQ. Unmatched junction bases numbered 9, after V lost 5 bases and J lost 8 bases. The CDR3 here is CASSPRQGWDSPLHF. The CDR3, as DNA: TGTGCCAGCAGCCCTCGACAGGGATGGGATTCACCCCTCCACTTT. The whole variable domain, remainder taken from reference TRBV7-8 and TRBJ1-6, is GAGVSQSPRYKVAKRGQDVALRCDPISGHVSLFWYQQALGQGPEFLTYFQNEAQLDKSGLPSDRFFAERPEGSVSTLKIQRTQQEDSAVYLCASSPRQGWDSPLHFGNGTRLTVT.

The rearrangement links TRBV2 to TRBJ1-1, with D unclear. V was cut by 3 bases and J by 1 base, with 9 bases left in between. The CDR3 is 14 residues long. Germline V gives CDR1 SNHLY, CDR2 FYNNEI. This CDR3 is CASSDSTQNTEAFF. The CDR3 bases are TGTGCCAGCAGTGATTCGACTCAGAACACTGAAGCTTTCTTT.

The rearrangement joins TRBV20-1 to TRBJ2-3; 11 bases are shared with TRBD2. The CDR3 length is 13 residues. Germline V gene lookup returns CDR1 DFQATT and CDR2 SNEGSKA (reference sequence). V gave up 5 bases and J gave up 6 bases; unmatched junction bases: 4. Here the CDR3 reads CSAASGGWDTQYF. The CDR3 nucleotides read TGCAGTGCTGCTAGCGGGGGGTGGGATACGCAGTATTTT.

The chain has TRBV7-2 and TRBJ2-6, with TRBD1 matching over 11 bases. Losses at the gene ends were 3 bases for V and 4 bases for J; bases not matched to a gene: 2. The CDR3 length is 16 residues. Germline assignment: CDR1 SGHTA and CDR2 FQGNSA. The CDR3 is CASSLGQGDGANVLTF. The CDR3 DNA sequence: TGTGCCAGCAGCTTGGGACAGGGGGACGGGGCCAACGTCCTGACTTTC. Looking up the rest from reference TRBV7-2 and TRBJ2-6 gives the full variable domain: GAGVSQSPSNKVTEKGKDVELRCDPISGHTALYWYRQSLGQGLEFLIYFQGNSAPDKSGLPSDRFSAERTGGSVSTLTIQRTQQEDSAVYLCASSLGQGDGANVLTFGAGSRLTVL.

The chain joins TRBV7-6 to TRBJ1-2, with D unclear. Between the trimmed V and J ends, which lost 5 bases and 7 bases, there was a span of 20 bases. There are 15 residues in the CDR3. CDR1 SGHVS and CDR2 FNYEAQ come from the germline V gene. CDR3 sequence reads: CASSHREPGFGGYTF. The DNA for the CDR3 is TGTGCCAGCAGCCATCGTGAACCAGGATTTGGTGGCTACACCTTC.

The genes are TRBV18 and TRBJ2-1, with 7 bases identical to TRBD2. V lost 3 bases to trimming and J lost 0 bases; unmatched junction nucleotides: 8. The germline CDR1 and CDR2 sequences are KGHSH and LQKENI. CDR3 length: 17 amino acids. CDR3 protein: CASSPTAGASSYNEQFF. CDR3 DNA: TGTGCCAGCTCACCGACTGCGGGAGCGAGCTCCTACAATGAGCAGTTCTTC.

This clonotype was picked up a small number of times. V gene TRBV20-1 combines with J gene TRBJ2-5; 11 bases are a match to TRBD2. The V gene end was trimmed by 4 bases and the J gene end by 5 bases; junction bases not matched to a gene: 9. This CDR3 contains 15 residues. Germline V gene data show CDR1 as DFQATT and CDR2 as SNEGSKA (reference sequence). The CDR3 spells CSATGSGRGLETQYF. DNA for the CDR3: TGCAGTGCTACCGGTAGCGGGAGGGGTCTGGAGACCCAGTACTTC.

This chain links TRBV11-3 with TRBJ2-1; D gene ambiguous. The CDR3 is made up of 11 amino acids. V was cut by 9 bases and J by 0 bases, with 3 bases left in between. Per the germline V gene, CDR1 is SGHNT and CDR2 is YENEEA. The CDR3 loop reads CASTSYNEQFF. CDR3 nucleotide sequence: TGTGCCAGTACCTCCTACAATGAGCAGTTCTTC.